This T cell receptor (beta chain) was identified during a study of T cell clusters in autoimmune cytopenias (dated by TCRdb to the late 2010s). Study-wide context: Of the 40 to 45 healthy donor controls, over 20 were female, and the group had a mean age of approximately 55 years and a median age of around 61 years. TRB sequencing reached a median depth of roughly 52,000 reads per sample and yielded a median of roughly 2,500 distinct TRB clonotypes per sample. Peripheral blood TRB and IGH repertoires were sequenced in autoimmune cytopenia patients at active disease and during treatment follow-up, alongside healthy, CLL and autoimmune hepatitis controls. The goal of the study was to determine whether autoimmune cytopenia patients have a disease-specific immune repertoire signature that could serve as a blood-based biomarker. For primary cytopenia, under 30 age-matched healthy donors were used as controls, and for secondary cytopenia, 14 to 15 age-matched CLL patients were used as controls. The comparison group for autoimmune hepatitis repertoires was 20 to 25 healthy donors matched for age and sex.

Summary of the overall study and its limitations: Shifts in the TRB repertoire, including less even repertoires in secondary cytopenia and CLL, were mostly a reflection of lymphoma bias and not of autoimmunity. GLIPH results suggested that primary autoimmune cytopenia patients were missing physiological T cell clusters, with 50 or so clusters found only in healthy donors compared with over 15 found only in patients. In the comparison of secondary cytopenia with CLL, the cluster-lack signature was not observed, apparently because the dominant lymphoma-associated repertoire masked the signature. Compared with active autoimmune hepatitis patients, healthy donors had almost three times as many exclusive TRB clusters, a finding consistent with an autoimmunity-wide signature. The T cell clusters were only ever defined in silico, so experimental validation of their functional role was still needed.

Of note for this clonotype: Its binding antigen is unknown.

TRB rearrangements were amplified by multiplex PCR following a touch-down protocol, with the TRB-A and TRB-B primer pools mixed in one tube. Illumina adapters and sample indices were added to the amplicons through two consecutive PCR reactions using Phusion HS II polymerase. The amplicons were purified from gel with the NucleoSpin Gel and PCR Clean-up kit, after which the amplicons were quantified by Qubit and checked for quality on an Agilent 2100 Bioanalyzer. Libraries were sequenced on an Illumina MiSeq using 600-cycle, single-indexed, paired-end runs. The original methods were these. MiXCR version 2.1.12 with the default MiXCR reference library was used to align and assemble TRB reads. A clone was defined by each unique CDR3 nucleotide sequence, and analysis was restricted to productive sequences with at least two reads. To assess repertoire diversity, an R script computed alpha-parameterized diversity profiles (alpha 0 to 5), which included the Shannon (alpha 1) and Simpson (alpha 2) indices. Combinatorial TRB VJ usage was computed with the tcR package and compared between cohorts by principal component analysis with ade4. TCRbeta CDR3s were clustered with GLIPH on cohort pairs matched by age and read depth, and cluster frequencies were compared by Wilcoxon test. Based on TCRdb reprocessing of the reads, there is one entry per CDR3 protein sequence, and DNA is missing. The V and J calls and clone size come from TCRdb's table, not from the authors' own analysis. The sample table on file contains about 12,000 distinct CDR3 sequences. About 3.1% of the sample goes to the ten largest clones.

For each sample, TRB amplification used approximately 230 ng of peripheral blood genomic DNA, equal to 35,000 to 45,000 genome equivalents. The CDR3 sequence holds 15 residues, the cysteine and phenylalanine included. The DNA sequence is not available. The germline V gene gives CDR1 as SGHTA and CDR2 as FQGNSA. The same sample was also studied in work on T cell repertoires in aging, cancer and after chemotherapy. As noted in the second study: Six donor age groups were covered, ranging from 30 or younger up to 70 or older, and each group contained at least three individuals. Control TCR repertoires from healthy donors were recorded across several months to years, and re-sampling revealed clear clonal overlap. In total, the full dataset held millions of TCR reads. Compared with age-matched healthy donors, untreated patients with either hematological or solid cancers had significantly lower TCR diversity in the blood along with higher clonality. Declining TCR diversity with age in healthy donors was mainly explained by loss of richness; in cancer patients, loss of evenness also contributed. In both cancer cohorts, median generation probability rose over the chemotherapy interval, which suggests that the repertoire was reconstituted through rebound thymic output. The authors noted that the repertoire data do not allow conclusions about immunological memory after chemotherapy. Peripheral blood TCR beta repertoires from healthy donors and cancer patients were profiled to examine immunoaging and T cell reconstitution after chemotherapy. Alongside fewer than 100 healthy donors serving as a reference group, the cohort included some 220 cancer patients, of whom about 94 had hematological cancers and approximately 120 had solid cancers. Processing of the TRB sequences was carried out with MiXCR versions 2.12 and 3.0.5. Repertoire metrics included Shannon diversity, evenness, clonality (one minus evenness), and alpha-parameterized diversity profiles from alpha 0 to 5. The IGoR algorithm was used to calculate generation probabilities of clones in the paired pre- and post-chemotherapy samples.

The TCR sequence derives from a human donor in good health. Sequencing was carried out using peripheral blood. The chain employs TRBV7-2 and TRBJ1-5; the D gene TCRdb calls, TRBD1, cannot be checked with no DNA. CDR3 sequence: CASSSYPGGNQPQHF.